This T cell receptor beta chain was retrieved from a study of cytomegalovirus exposure and HLA in healthy donors. Study-wide context: The Caucasian-associated ancestry cluster held less than 85% of around 380 genotyped donors.

PCR was performed using 60 Vbeta and 13 Jbeta primers. Clones were read by immunoSEQ multiplex PCR, and TCRdb kept only the in-frame ones, dropping some. The repertoire consists of a few hundred thousand clones, with approximately 84% occurring once and the leading ten covering 1.5% to 2.5%. Germline CDR1 is SNHLY and CDR2 is FYNNEI. This CDR3 region has 16 residues. With 7 bases removed from V and 0 bases from J, the gap between germline ends came to 17 bases. Sequenced material: PBMCs. V is TRBV2 and J is TRBJ2-3, with D maybe TRBD2 (5 bases). This clonotype was sampled from a middle-aged woman in good health and CMV-seropositive. In DNA form, the CDR3 reads TGTGCCAGCAAGGAGGCGCGACACACTAGCACAGATACGCAGTATTTT. Translated, it gives CASKEARHTSTDTQYF.